This TCR beta chain was found in a study of T cell repertoires in cytomegalovirus infection. Study as a whole: Public TCR beta signatures provided an indication of both CMV infection and a matching HLA type. Study-level results: Adding up the frequency of public TCR beta families identified people who carried CMV plus the relevant HLA. The ex vivo response was dominated by HLA-C-restricted CMV-specific TCR beta clonotypes.

Each CDR3 protein is one row after TCRdb ran MiXCR on the reads. The repertoire holds about 330,000 distinct CDR3 sequences, with more than 9% as singletons. This clonotype was counted only a few times. The antigen is not known. Germline CDR1 MDHEN, CDR2 SYDVKM. Between the trimmed V and J ends, which lost 6 bases and 4 bases, there was a span of 12 bases. This CDR3 spans 14 amino acids. The V gene is TRBV28, the J gene TRBJ1-4; D gene ambiguous. The sequenced sample consisted of PBMCs. The clonotype was recovered from a human donor in good health (CMV status not recorded). Some clones in this sample may be carry-over from other donors' samples. The CDR3 region has the DNA TGTGCCAGCAGATCGCCATCGGGTAATGAAAAACTGTTTTTT. It translates to CASRSPSGNEKLFF. The variable domain in full, with the rest retrieved from reference TRBV28 and TRBJ1-4, is DVKVTQSSRYLVKRTGEKVFLECVQDMDHENMFWYRQDPGLGLRLIYFSYDVKMKEKGDIPEGYSVSREKKERFSLILESASTNQTSMYLCASRSPSGNEKLFFGSGTQLSVL.